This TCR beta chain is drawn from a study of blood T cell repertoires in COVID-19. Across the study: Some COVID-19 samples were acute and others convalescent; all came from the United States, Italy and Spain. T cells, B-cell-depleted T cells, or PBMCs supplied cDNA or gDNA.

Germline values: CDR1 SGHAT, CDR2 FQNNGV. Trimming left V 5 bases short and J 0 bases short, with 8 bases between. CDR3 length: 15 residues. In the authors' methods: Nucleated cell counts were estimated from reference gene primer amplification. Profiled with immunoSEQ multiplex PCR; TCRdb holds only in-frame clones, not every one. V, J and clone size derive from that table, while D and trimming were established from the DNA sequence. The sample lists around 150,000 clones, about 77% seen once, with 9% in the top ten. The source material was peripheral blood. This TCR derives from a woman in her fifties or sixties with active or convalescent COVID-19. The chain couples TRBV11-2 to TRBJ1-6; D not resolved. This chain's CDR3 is CASSRVDSYNSPLHF. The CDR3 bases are TGTGCCAGCAGCCGAGTCGACTCCTATAATTCACCCCTCCACTTT.